What follows is one T cell receptor beta chain and its context. Its target is unknown. Using immunoSEQ multiplex PCR, the repertoire was profiled, and TCRdb retains in-frame clones only, with some absent. This table has 300,000 or so clones, roughly 87% appearing once. Trimming removed 6 bases at V and 10 bases at J, with 19 bases between. The CDR3 extends over 15 amino acids. The germline CDR1 and CDR2 sequences are MNHEY and SVGAGI. This specimen comes from a study of cytomegalovirus exposure and HLA in healthy donors. Study at large: A later analysis reported the same platform for the roughly 120 validation repertoires and the 500 to 700 first-cohort repertoires. Study conclusions and caveats: The study put 150 to 200 TCR beta chains on its list as cytomegalovirus-associated.

The sequence was obtained from a man younger than 40 in good health and CMV-seronegative. Sequenced: PBMCs. J is TRBJ1-6 and V is TRBV6-5; D not resolved. CDR3 in amino acids: CASRTPGSGLSPLHF. CDR3 bases: TGTGCCAGCAGAACACCAGGTTCTGGTCTATCACCCCTCCACTTT.